This T cell receptor beta chain emerged from a study of blood T cell repertoires in COVID-19. Clones were sequenced by immunoSEQ multiplex PCR, and TCRdb holds only the in-frame ones, with some missing. The sample lists approximately 90,000 clones; around 72% were seen once. The sample consisted of peripheral blood. The receptor comes from a woman aged 80 or over with acute or convalescent COVID-19.

Here the CDR3 reads CASTSRSLFLYEQYF. DNA of the CDR3: TGTGCCAGCACCTCTCGGTCTCTTTTCCTCTACGAGCAGTACTTC. The chain uses TRBV28 and TRBJ2-7; D is unresolved. CDR3 size: 15 residues. CDR1 is MDHEN, CDR2 SYDVKM, per germline. V lost 7 bases and J 3 bases, leaving 19 bases between the germline ends.